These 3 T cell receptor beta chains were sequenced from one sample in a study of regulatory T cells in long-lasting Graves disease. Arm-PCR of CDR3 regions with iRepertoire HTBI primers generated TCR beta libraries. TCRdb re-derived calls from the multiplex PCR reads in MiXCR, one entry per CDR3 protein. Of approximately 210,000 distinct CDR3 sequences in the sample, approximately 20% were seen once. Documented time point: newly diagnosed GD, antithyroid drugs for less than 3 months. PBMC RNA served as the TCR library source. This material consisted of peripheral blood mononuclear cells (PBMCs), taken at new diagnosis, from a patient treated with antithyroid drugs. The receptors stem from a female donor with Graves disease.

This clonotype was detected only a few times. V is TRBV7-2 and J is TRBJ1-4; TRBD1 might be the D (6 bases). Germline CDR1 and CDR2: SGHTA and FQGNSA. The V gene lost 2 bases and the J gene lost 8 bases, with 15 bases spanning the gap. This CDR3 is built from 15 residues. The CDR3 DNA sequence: TGTGCCAGCAGCTTAATGGGTAGGGGGGAGGAAAAACTGTTTTTT. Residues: CASSLMGRGEEKLFF.

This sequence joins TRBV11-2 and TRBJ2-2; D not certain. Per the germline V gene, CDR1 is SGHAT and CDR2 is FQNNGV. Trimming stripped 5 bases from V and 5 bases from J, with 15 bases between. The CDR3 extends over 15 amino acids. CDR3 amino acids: CASSLWGGVTGELFF. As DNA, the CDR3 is TGTGCCAGCAGCCTTTGGGGTGGGGTAACCGGGGAGCTGTTTTTT. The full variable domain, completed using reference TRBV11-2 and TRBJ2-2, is EAGVAQSPRYKIIEKRQSVAFWCNPISGHATLYWYQQILGQGPKLLIQFQNNGVVDDSQLPKDRFSAERLKGVDSTLKIQPAKLEDSAVYLCASSLWGGVTGELFFGEGSRLTVL.

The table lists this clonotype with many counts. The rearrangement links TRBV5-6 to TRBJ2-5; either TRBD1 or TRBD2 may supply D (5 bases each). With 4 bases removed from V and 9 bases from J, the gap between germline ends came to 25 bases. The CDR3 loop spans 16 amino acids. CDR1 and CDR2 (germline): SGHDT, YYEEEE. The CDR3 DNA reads TGTGCCAGCAGCGGAGACAGCGGACCCGTCCCGGTGGCCCAGTACTTC. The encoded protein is CASSGDSGPVPVAQYF.